The rows below give T cell receptor beta chains drawn from one sample of a study of blood T cell repertoires in COVID-19. Only in-frame clones appear in the TCRdb table, and some are missing; sequencing was by immunoSEQ multiplex PCR. This sample has more than 90,000 clones, with 80% to 90% found just once. The sequenced sample was peripheral blood. Every receptor here comes from a man in his forties or fifties with acute or convalescent COVID-19. Both conserved end residues are part of each CDR3. A D gene is named only where the DNA matches it firmly. Clone size is stated in some rows and not others, as once, few, many or a class when expanded.

.,TRBJ1-3,TRBV7-6,11,once,TGTGCCAGCAGCCCAGGAAACACCATATATTTT,CASSPGNTIYF
.,TRBJ1-3,TRBV30,14,few,TGTGCCTGGGCCGGGAAGCTCTCTGGAAACACCATATATTTT,CAWAGKLSGNTIYF
.,TRBJ2-3,TRBV5-5,13,.,TGTGCCAGCAGCGTACAGGGTACAGATACGCAGTATTTT,CASSVQGTDTQYF
.,TRBJ2-7,TRBV18,16,.,TGTGCCAGCTCACCGTTTGAGGGTCTAGCGAACTACGAGCAGTACTTC,CASSPFEGLANYEQYF
.,TRBJ1-5,TRBV27,13,few,TGTGCCAGCAGTTTACGGGACAACCAGCCCCAGCATTTT,CASSLRDNQPQHF
TRBD1,TRBJ1-2,TRBV5-4,15,few,TGTGCCAGCAGCTTGGTTGGACAGGCGGACTATGGCTACACCTTC,CASSLVGQADYGYTF
.,TRBJ2-2,TRBV4-2,15,.,TGTGCCAGCAGCCCCTGGGGGGAGAACACCGGGGAGCTGTTTTTT,CASSPWGENTGELFF
.,TRBJ1-2,TRBV5-1,13,few,TGCGCCAGCAGGGAGTCTACAAGACATGGCTACACCTTC,CASRESTRHGYTF
TRBD2,TRBJ2-7,TRBV16,15,.,TGTGCCAGCAGCCCTAGCGGGAGATCAATTCCCGAGCAGTACTTC,CASSPSGRSIPEQYF
.,TRBJ2-7,TRBV6-5,16,.,TGTGCCAGCAGTTACGCCGCTGGGGGGAGCTCCTACGAGCAGTACTTC,CASSYAAGGSSYEQYF
.,TRBJ1-5,TRBV4-2,14,few,TGTGCCAGCAGCCCCACTGTAAGCAATCAGCCCCAGCATTTT,CASSPTVSNQPQHF
.,TRBJ2-5,TRBV14,10,.,TGTGCCAGCAGCCAAAAGGAGCCCGACTTC,CASSQKEPDF
TRBD2,TRBJ2-1,TRBV29-1,15,.,TGCAGCGTTGAGGAATTGCGGGGGAAAGGGAATGAGCAGTTCTTC,CSVEELRGKGNEQFF
TRBD1,TRBJ2-5,TRBV6-2/TRBV6-3,16,many,TGTGCCAGCAGTCCGTGGACAGGGGGCTTCGTCGAGACCCAGTACTTC,CASSPWTGGFVETQYF
TRBD2,TRBJ2-3,TRBV13,15,.,TGTGCCAGCAGCTTCCGTGGGGGGAGGGCAGATACGCAGTATTTT,CASSFRGGRADTQYF
.,TRBJ2-1,TRBV6-1,13,.,TGTGCCAGCAGTGAAGGTAGGCGGGGTCAGCAGTTCTTC,CASSEGRRGQQFF
TRBD2,TRBJ2-2,TRBV5-4,18,.,TGTCCCCGCCGCTGGGGGGCGGGGGGCCCGGGAGGCACCGGGGAGCTGTTTTTT,CPRRWGAGGPGGTGELFF
.,TRBJ2-5,TRBV5-4,16,.,TGTGCCAGCAGCCCGGCGGTGTCAATCGACCAAGAGACCCAGTACTTC,CASSPAVSIDQETQYF
TRBD2,TRBJ2-1,TRBV9,17,.,TGTGCCAGCAGCCCTTCGGGGGGGACTAGCTCCTACAATGAGCAGTTCTTC,CASSPSGGTSSYNEQFF
.,TRBJ2-3,TRBV2,14,few,TGTGCCAGCAGGTGGACAGCTAGCACAGATACGCAGTATTTT,CASRWTASTDTQYF
TRBD2,TRBJ2-5,TRBV18,15,few,TGTGCCAGCTCACCAGTGGCGGGAGGGCCAGAGACCCAGTACTTC,CASSPVAGGPETQYF
.,TRBJ2-1,TRBV25-1,15,.,TGTGCCAGCAGTGCCAACCCGGGACTCAACTGGGGGCAGTTCTTC,CASSANPGLNWGQFF